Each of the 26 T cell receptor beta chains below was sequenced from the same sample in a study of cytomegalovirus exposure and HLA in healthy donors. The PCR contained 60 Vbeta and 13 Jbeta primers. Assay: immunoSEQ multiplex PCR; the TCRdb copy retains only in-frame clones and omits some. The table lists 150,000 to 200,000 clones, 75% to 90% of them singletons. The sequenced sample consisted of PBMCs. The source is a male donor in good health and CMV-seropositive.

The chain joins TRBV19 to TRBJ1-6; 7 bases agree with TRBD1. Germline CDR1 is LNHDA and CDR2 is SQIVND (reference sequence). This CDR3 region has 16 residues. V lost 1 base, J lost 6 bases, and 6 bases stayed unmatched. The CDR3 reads CASSIGSDRSNSPLHF. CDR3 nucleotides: TGTGCCAGTAGTATAGGCTCGGACAGGTCTAATTCACCCCTCCACTTT.

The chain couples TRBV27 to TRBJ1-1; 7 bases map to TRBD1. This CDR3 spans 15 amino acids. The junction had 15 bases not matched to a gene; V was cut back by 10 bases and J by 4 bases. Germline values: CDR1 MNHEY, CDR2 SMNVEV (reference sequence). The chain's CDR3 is CATCSRAGGGTEAFF. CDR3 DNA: TGTGCCACCTGCTCCAGGGCAGGGGGAGGCACTGAAGCTTTCTTT.

For the CDR3, the DNA is TGTGCCAGCAGCCCTCCAGCCGGGGGCGAGCAGTACTTC. It specifies CASSPPAGGEQYF. This chain joins TRBV11-3 and TRBJ2-7; possibly TRBD2 for D (6 bases). Trimming removed 5 bases at V and 6 bases at J, with 14 bases between. The CDR3 consists of 13 residues. Germline V gene lookup returns CDR1 SGHNT and CDR2 YENEEA.

The CDR3: CASSQDSQGISPLHF. The DNA for the CDR3 is TGTGCCAGCAGCCAAGATTCACAGGGGATTTCACCCCTCCACTTT. The V call is TRBV4-2, the J call TRBJ1-6; TRBD1 aligns across 7 bases. V shed 0 bases, J shed 9 bases, and the junction held 5 bases outside the gene matches. The V gene's germline CDR1 is LGHNA and CDR2 YNFKEQ. The CDR3 contains 15 residues.

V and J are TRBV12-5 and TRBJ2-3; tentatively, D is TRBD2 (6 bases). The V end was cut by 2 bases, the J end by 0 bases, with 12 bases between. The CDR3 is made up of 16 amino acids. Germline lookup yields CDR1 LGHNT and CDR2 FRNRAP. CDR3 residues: CASGLPRDFSTDTQYF. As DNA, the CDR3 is TGTGCTAGTGGTTTGCCCCGGGACTTTAGCACAGATACGCAGTATTTT.

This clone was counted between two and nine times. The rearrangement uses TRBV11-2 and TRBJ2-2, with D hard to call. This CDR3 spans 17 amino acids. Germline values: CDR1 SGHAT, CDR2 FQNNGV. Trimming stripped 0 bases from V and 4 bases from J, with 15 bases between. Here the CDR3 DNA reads TGTGCCAGCAGCTTAGAGTCTGGCGGCCTAATCACCGGGGAGCTGTTTTTT. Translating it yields CASSLESGGLITGELFF.

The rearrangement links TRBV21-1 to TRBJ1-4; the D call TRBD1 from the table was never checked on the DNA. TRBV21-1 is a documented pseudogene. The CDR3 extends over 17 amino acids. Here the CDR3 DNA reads TGTGCCAGCAGCTTAACAGGACAGGCCGCAACTAATGAAAAACTGTTTTTT. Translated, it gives CASSLTGQAATNEKLFF.

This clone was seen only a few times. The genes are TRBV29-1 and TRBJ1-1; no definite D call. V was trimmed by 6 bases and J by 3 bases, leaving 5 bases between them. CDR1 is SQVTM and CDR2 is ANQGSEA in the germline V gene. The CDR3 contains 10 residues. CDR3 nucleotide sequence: TGCAGCGTCCTATACACTGAAGCTTTCTTT. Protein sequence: CSVLYTEAFF.

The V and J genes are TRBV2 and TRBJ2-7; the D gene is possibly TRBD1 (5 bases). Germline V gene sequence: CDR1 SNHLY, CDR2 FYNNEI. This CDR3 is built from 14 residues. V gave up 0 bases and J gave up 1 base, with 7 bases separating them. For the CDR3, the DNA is TGTGCCAGCAGTGAAGCAAGGGGTTCCTACGAGCAGTACTTC. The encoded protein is CASSEARGSYEQYF.

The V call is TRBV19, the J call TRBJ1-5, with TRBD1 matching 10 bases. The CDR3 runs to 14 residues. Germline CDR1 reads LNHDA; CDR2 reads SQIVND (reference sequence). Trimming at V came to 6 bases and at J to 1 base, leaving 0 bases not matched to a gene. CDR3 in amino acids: CASRGQGSNQPQHF. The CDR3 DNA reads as TGTGCCAGTAGGGGACAGGGGAGCAATCAGCCCCAGCATTTT.

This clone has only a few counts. CDR3 sequence (DNA): TGCGCCAGCAAACAGGAAGGGATCGACACCGGGGAGCTGTTTTTT. As protein: CASKQEGIDTGELFF. The chain is built from TRBV5-1 and TRBJ2-2; a possible D gene is TRBD1 (5 bases). Germline values: CDR1 SGHRS, CDR2 YFSETQ. The length of the CDR3 is 15 residues. V dropped 6 bases and J dropped 3 bases, with 15 bases sitting between them.

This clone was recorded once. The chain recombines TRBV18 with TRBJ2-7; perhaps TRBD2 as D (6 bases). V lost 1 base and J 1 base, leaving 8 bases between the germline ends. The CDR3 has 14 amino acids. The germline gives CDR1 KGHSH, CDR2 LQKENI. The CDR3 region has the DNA TGTGCCAGCTCACCACTGGAGGGTTCCTACGAGCAGTACTTC. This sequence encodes CASSPLEGSYEQYF. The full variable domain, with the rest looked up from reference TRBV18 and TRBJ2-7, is NAGVMQNPRHLVRRRGQEARLRCSPMKGHSHVYWYRQLPEEGLKFMVYLQKENIIDESGMPKERFSAEFPKEGPSILRIQQVVRGDSAAYFCASSPLEGSYEQYFGPGTRLTVT.

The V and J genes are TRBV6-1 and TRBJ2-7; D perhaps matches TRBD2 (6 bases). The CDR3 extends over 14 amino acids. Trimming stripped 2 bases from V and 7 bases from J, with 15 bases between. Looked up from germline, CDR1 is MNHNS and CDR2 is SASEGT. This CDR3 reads CASSEIGGAGEQYF. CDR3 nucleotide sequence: TGTGCCAGCAGTGAAATAGGAGGGGCTGGAGAGCAGTACTTC.

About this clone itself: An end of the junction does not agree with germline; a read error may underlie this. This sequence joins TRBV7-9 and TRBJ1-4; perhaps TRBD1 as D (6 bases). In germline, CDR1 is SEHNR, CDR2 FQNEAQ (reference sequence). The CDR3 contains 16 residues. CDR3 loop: CSSSPSSDSFREKLFF. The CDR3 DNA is TGTTCCAGCAGCCCTTCATCGGACAGTTTTCGGGAAAAACTGTTTTTT.

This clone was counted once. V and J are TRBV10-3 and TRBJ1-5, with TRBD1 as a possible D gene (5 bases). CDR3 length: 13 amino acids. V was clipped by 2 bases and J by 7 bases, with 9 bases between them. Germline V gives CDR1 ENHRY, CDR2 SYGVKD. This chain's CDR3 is CAISEGARQPQHF. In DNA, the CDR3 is TGTGCCATCAGTGAGGGGGCGCGACAGCCCCAGCATTTT.

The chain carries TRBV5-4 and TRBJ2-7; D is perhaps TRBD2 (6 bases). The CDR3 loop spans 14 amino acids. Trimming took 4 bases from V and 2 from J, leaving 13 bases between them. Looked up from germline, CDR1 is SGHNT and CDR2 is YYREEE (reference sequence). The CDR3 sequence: CASSETGLAYEQYF. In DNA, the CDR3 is TGTGCCAGCAGCGAGACGGGACTCGCCTACGAGCAGTACTTC.

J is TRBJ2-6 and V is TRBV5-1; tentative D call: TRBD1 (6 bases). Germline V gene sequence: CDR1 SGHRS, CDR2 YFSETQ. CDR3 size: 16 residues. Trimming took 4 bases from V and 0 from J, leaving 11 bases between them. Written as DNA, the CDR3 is TGCGCCAGCAGCGGGGGCAGTCACTCTGGGGCCAACGTCCTGACTTTC. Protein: CASSGGSHSGANVLTF.

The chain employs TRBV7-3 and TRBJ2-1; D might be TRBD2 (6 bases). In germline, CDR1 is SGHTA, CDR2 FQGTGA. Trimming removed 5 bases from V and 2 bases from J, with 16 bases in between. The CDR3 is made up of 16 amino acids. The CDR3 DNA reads TGTGCCAGCAGCCATGACGGGGGACCGGCCTACAATGAGCAGTTCTTC. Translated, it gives CASSHDGGPAYNEQFF. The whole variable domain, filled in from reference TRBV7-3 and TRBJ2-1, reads GAGVSQTPSNKVTEKGKYVELRCDPISGHTALYWYRQSLGQGPEFLIYFQGTGAADDSGLPNDRFFAVRPEGSVSTLKIQRTERGDSAVYLCASSHDGGPAYNEQFFGPGTRLTVL.

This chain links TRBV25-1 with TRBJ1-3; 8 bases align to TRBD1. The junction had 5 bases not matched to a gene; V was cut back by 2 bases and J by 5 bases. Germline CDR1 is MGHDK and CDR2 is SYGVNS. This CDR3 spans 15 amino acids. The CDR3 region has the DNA TGTGCCAGCAGTGAACTTCAGGGGGCGAGAAACACCATATATTTT. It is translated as CASSELQGARNTIYF.

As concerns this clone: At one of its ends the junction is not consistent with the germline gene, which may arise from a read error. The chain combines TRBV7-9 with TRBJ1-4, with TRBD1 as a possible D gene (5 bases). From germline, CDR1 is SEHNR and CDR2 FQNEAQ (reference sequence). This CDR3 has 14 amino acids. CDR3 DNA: TGTTCCAGCCAAATTACAGGTGTTAATGAAAAACTGTTTTTT. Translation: CSSQITGVNEKLFF. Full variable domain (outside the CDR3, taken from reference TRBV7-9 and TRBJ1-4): DTGVSQNPRHKITKRGQNVTFRCDPISEHNRLYWYRQTLGQGPEFLTYFQNEAQLEKSRLLSDRFSAERPKGSFSTLEIQRTEQGDSAMYLCSSQITGVNEKLFFGSGTQLSVL.

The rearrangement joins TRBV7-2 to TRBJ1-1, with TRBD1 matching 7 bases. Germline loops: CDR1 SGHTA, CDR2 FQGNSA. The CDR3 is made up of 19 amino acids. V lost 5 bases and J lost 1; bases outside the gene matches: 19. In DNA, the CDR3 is TGTGCCAGCAGCGCTAGACGACGACAGGGAGTTATAGAGAACACTGAAGCTTTCTTT. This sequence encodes CASSARRRQGVIENTEAFF.

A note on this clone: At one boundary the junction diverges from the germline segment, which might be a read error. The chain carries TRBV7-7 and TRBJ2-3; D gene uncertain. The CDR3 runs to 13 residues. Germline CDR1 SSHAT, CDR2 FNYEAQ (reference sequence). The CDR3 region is CASSFGVNERQYF. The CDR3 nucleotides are TGTGCTAGCAGCTTCGGAGTGAATGAGAGGCAGTATTTT.

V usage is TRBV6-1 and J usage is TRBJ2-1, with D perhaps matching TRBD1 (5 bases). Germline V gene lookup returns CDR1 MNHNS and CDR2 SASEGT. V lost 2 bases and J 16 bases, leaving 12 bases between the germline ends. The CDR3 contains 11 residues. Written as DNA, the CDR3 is TGTGCCAGCAGTGAATCCGGACATTACTTCTTC. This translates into CASSESGHYFF.

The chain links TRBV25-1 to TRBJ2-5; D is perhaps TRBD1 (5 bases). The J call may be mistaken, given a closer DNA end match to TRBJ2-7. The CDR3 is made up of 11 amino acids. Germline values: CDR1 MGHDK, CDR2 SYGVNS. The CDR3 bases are TGTGCCAGCCGCCAGGGTTACGAGCAGTACTTC. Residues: CASRQGYEQYF.

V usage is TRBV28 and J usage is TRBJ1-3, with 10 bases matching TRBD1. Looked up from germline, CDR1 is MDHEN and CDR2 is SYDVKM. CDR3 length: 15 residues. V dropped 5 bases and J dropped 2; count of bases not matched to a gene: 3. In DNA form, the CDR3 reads TGTGCCAGCAGTCCCGGGACAGGGGCTGGAAACACCATATATTTT. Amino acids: CASSPGTGAGNTIYF.

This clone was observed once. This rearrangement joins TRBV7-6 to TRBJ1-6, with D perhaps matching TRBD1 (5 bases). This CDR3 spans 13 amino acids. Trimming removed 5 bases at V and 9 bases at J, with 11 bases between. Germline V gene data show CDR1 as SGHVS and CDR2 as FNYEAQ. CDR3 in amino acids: CASSAGPGSPLHF. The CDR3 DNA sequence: TGTGCCAGCAGCGCGGGGCCCGGTTCACCCCTCCACTTT.